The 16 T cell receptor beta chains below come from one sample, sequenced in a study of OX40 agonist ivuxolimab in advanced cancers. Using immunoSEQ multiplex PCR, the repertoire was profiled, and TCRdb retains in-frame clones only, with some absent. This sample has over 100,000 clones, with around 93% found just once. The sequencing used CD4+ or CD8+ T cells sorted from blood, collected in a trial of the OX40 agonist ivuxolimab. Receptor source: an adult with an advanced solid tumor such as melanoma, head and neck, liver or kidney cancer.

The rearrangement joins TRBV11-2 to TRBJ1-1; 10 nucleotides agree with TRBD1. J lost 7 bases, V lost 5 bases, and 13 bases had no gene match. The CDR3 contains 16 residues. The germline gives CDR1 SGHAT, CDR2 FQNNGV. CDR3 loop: CASSPTTGTGVGEAFF. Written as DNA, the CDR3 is TGTGCCAGCAGCCCCACTACCGGGACAGGGGTGGGTGAAGCTTTCTTT. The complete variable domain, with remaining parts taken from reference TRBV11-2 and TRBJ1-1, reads EAGVAQSPRYKIIEKRQSVAFWCNPISGHATLYWYQQILGQGPKLLIQFQNNGVVDDSQLPKDRFSAERLKGVDSTLKIQPAKLEDSAVYLCASSPTTGTGVGEAFFGQGTRLTVV.

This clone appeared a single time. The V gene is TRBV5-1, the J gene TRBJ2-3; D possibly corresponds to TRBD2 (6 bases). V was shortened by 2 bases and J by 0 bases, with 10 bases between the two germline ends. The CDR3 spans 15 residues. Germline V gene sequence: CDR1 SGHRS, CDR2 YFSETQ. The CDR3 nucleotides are TGCGCCAGCAGCTTCCGGGGGACTAGCACAGATACGCAGTATTTT. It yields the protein CASSFRGTSTDTQYF.

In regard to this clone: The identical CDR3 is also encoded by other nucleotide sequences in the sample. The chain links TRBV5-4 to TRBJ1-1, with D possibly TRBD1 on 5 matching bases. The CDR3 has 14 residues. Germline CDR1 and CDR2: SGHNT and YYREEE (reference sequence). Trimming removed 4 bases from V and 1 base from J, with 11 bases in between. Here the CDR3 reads CASSPGRGNTEAFF. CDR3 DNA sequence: TGTGCCAGCAGCCCGGGGAGGGGGAACACTGAAGCTTTCTTT. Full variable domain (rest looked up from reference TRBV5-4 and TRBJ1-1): ETGVTQSPTHLIKTRGQQVTLRCSSQSGHNTVSWYQQALGQGPQFIFQYYREEENGRGNFPPRFSGLQFPNYSSELNVNALELDDSALYLCASSPGRGNTEAFFGQGTRLTVV.

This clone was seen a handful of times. The CDR3, as DNA: TGTGCCAGTAGTCTCCGGGGGGGAGGCAATCAGCCCCAGCATTTT. Amino acids: CASSLRGGGNQPQHF. The chain combines TRBV19 with TRBJ1-5, with a possible D match to TRBD1 (5 bases). Trimming shortened V by 5 bases and J by 2 bases, and 13 bases separated the two germline ends. This CDR3 comprises 15 residues. The V gene's germline CDR1 is LNHDA and CDR2 SQIVND (reference sequence).

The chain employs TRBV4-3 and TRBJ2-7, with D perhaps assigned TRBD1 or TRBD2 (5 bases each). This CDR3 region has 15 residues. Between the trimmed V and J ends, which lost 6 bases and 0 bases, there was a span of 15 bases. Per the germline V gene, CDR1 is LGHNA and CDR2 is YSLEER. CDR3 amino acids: CASRRDGQSSYEQYF. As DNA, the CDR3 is TGCGCCAGCAGACGGGACGGGCAGAGCTCCTACGAGCAGTACTTC.

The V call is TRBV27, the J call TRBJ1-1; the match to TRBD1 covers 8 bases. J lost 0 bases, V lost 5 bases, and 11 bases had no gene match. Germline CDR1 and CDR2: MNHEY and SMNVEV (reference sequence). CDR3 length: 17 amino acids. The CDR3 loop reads CASSPPTGVKMNTEAFF. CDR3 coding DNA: TGTGCCAGCAGTCCACCGACAGGGGTGAAGATGAACACTGAAGCTTTCTTT.

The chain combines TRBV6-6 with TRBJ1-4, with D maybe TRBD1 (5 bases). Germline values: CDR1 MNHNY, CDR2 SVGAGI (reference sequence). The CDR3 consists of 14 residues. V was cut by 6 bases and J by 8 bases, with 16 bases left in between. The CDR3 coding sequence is TGTGCCAGCAGGGGGACGCTCTTCGGAGAAAAACTGTTTTTT. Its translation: CASRGTLFGEKLFF.

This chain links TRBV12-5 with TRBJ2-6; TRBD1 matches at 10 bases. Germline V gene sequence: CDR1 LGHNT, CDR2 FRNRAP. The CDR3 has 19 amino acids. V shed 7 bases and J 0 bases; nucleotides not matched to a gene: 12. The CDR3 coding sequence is TGTGCTAGTGATATAACCCCGGGACAGGGGCGCTCTGGGGCCAACGTCCTGACTTTC. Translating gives CASDITPGQGRSGANVLTF.

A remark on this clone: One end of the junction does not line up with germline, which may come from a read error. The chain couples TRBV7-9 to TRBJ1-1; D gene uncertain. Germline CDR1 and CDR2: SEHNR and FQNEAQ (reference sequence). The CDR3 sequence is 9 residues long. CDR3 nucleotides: TGTGCCAGCAGCCACCCCCCCCTATTT. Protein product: CASSHPPLF.

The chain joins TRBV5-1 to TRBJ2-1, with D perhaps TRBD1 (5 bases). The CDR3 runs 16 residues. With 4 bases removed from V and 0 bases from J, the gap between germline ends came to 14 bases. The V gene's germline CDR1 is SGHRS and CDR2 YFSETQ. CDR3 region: CASSVRGPGSYNEQFF. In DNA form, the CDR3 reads TGCGCCAGCAGCGTAAGGGGTCCGGGCTCCTACAATGAGCAGTTCTTC.

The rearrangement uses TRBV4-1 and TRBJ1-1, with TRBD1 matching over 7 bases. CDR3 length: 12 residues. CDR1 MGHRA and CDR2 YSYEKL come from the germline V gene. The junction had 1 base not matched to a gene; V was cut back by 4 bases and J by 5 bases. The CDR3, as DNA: TGCGCCAGCAGCCCAGGGGGGACTGAAGCTTTCTTT. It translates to CASSPGGTEAFF.

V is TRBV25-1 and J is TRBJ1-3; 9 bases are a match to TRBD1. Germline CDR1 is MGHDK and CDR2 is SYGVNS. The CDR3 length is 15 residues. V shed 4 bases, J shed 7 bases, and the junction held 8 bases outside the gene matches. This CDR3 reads CASSGGTGRGNTIYF. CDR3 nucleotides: TGTGCCAGCAGTGGCGGGACAGGGCGAGGGAACACCATATATTTT.

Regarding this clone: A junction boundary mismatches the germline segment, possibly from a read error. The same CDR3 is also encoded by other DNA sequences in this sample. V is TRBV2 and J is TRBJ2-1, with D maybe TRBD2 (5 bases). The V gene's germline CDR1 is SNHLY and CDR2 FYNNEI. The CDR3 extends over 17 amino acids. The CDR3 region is CASSELGVTSSYNEQFF. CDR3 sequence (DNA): TGCGCCAGCAGTGAGCTTGGGGTCACTAGCTCCTACAATGAGCAGTTCTTC.

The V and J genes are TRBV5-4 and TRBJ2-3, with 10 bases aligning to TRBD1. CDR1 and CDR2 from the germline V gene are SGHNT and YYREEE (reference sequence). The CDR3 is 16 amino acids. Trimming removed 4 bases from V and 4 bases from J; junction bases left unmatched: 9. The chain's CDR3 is CASSIWGQGFPDTQYF. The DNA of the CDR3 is TGTGCCAGCAGCATTTGGGGACAGGGGTTTCCAGATACGCAGTATTTT.

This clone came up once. CDR3 coding DNA: TGTGCCAGCAGGACGGACTTATATCAGCCCCAGCATTTT. Residues: CASRTDLYQPQHF. J is TRBJ1-5 and V is TRBV28; D call uncertain. Germline V gives CDR1 MDHEN, CDR2 SYDVKM. With 6 bases removed from V and 5 bases from J, the gap between germline ends came to 11 bases. The CDR3 totals 13 residues. The full variable domain, rest sourced from reference TRBV28 and TRBJ1-5, is DVKVTQSSRYLVKRTGEKVFLECVQDMDHENMFWYRQDPGLGLRLIYFSYDVKMKEKGDIPEGYSVSREKKERFSLILESASTNQTSMYLCASRTDLYQPQHFGDGTRLSIL.

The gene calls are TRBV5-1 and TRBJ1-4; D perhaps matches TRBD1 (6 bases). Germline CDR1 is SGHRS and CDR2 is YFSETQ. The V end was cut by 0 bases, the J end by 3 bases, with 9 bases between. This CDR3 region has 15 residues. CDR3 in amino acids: CASSLDRESNEKLFF. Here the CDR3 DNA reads TGCGCCAGCAGCTTGGACAGGGAGTCTAATGAAAAACTGTTTTTT.